The clone carrying this T cell receptor (beta chain) counts as medium-sized. The antigen is unknown. Multiplex touch-down PCR with TRB-A/B primers amplified rearranged V-D-J TRB sequences. From the multiplex PCR reads, TCRdb called clonotypes with MiXCR, one entry per CDR3 protein. The sample contains over 8,000 distinct CDR3 sequences, about 38% of which appear only once. Amplification of TCR beta used genomic DNA extracted from peripheral blood. The data were taken from a study of T cell repertoires in aging, cancer and after chemotherapy. Study-level background: Six age groups, ranging from 30 or younger to 70 or older, included the donors. Glioblastoma patients receiving temozolomide-based therapy gave paired samples before and after chemotherapy. Approximately 9.6 million TCR reads were in the whole dataset.

Study-level points and caveats: Median generation probability rose over the chemotherapy interval in each cancer cohort, suggesting rebound thymic output.

V was cut by 1 base and J by 2 bases, with 6 bases left in between. The V gene's germline CDR1 is SQVTM and CDR2 ANQGSEA. The CDR3 sequence is 12 residues long. The chain employs TRBV29-1 and TRBJ2-7, with unresolved D. The material sequenced was blood. The receptor was derived from a human donor with a solid tumor. CDR3 sequence reads: CSVEGSTYEQYF. CDR3 coding DNA: TGCAGCGTTGAAGGGAGTACCTACGAGCAGTACTTC.